This is a list of T cell receptor beta chains from one sample in a study of T-cell memory formation after mild COVID-19. TCRdb reanalysed the 5' RACE reads using MiXCR and keeps one entry per CDR3 protein. The sample comprises more than 150,000 distinct CDR3 sequences, about a fifth of which are singletons, and under 4.5% rests with the top ten. The material sequenced was PBMCs or a T cell subset sorted from them (not recorded which). The receptors come from a man aged 18-30 years who had mild COVID-19 (a few samples of this study predate the infection). Cell type and time point are not known. CDR3s include the opening cysteine and the closing phenylalanine or tryptophan. D genes are given only for firm matches. Some rows mark clone size as missing; the rest say once, few, many or name a class of expanded clone.

clone_size	v_call	cdr3_length	d_call	j_call	cdr3_aa	cdr3_nt
few	TRBV10-3	13	TRBD1	TRBJ1-4	CAISDRDSEKLFF	TGTGCCATCAGCGACAGGGACAGTGAAAAACTGTTTTTT
-	TRBV6-5	14	-	TRBJ1-3	CASSSPSSGNTIYF	TGTGCCAGCAGTTCACCTAGCTCTGGAAACACCATATATTTT
few	TRBV3-1	15	-	TRBJ2-5	CASSPRGGVGETQYF	TGTGCCAGCAGCCCCCGGGGTGGGGTTGGAGAGACCCAGTACTTC
-	TRBV7-2	15	TRBD2	TRBJ2-3	CASSLAGVRTDTQYF	TGTGCCAGCAGCCTAGCGGGGGTACGCACAGATACGCAGTATTTT
-	TRBV6-5	11	-	TRBJ2-1	CASSEGGGQFF	TGTGCCAGCAGTGAGGGGGGAGGGCAGTTCTTC
-	TRBV7-2	17	-	TRBJ2-5	CASSQNLWSAPGETQYF	TGTGCCAGCAGCCAAAATCTTTGGAGTGCCCCCGGGGAGACCCAGTACTTC
few	TRBV3-1	12	-	TRBJ1-5	CASSQEGGPQHF	TGTGCCAGCAGCCAAGAAGGGGGGCCCCAGCATTTT
-	TRBV6-6	11	-	TRBJ1-3	CASSRRDTIYF	TGTGCCAGCAGCCGGAGGGACACCATATATTTT
few	TRBV5-1	15	-	TRBJ2-3	CASSLGGPYTDTQYF	TGCGCCAGCAGCTTGGGAGGTCCTTACACAGATACGCAGTATTTT
-	TRBV6-5	15	TRBD1	TRBJ1-2	CASRYQGVGNYGYTF	TGTGCCAGCAGATATCAGGGGGTAGGGAACTATGGCTACACCTTC
-	TRBV7-9	12	-	TRBJ1-1	CASSPVHRGAFF	TGTGCCAGCAGCCCCGTGCACCGGGGAGCTTTCTTT
many	TRBV11-2	14	-	TRBJ2-2	CASSPGRNTGELFF	TGTGCCAGCAGCCCGGGACGGAACACCGGGGAGCTGTTTTTT
-	TRBV7-3	14	-	TRBJ2-2	CASRGGGDTGELFF	TGTGCCAGCCGCGGGGGCGGGGACACCGGGGAGCTGTTTTTT
-	TRBV4-3	16	-	TRBJ2-3	CASSPRQGGTSDTQYF	TGCGCCAGCAGCCCGAGGCAGGGGGGAACCTCAGATACGCAGTATTTT
-	TRBV5-4	16	TRBD2	TRBJ2-3	CASSLAQRGRADTQYF	TGTGCCAGCAGCTTGGCCCAGCGGGGGCGGGCGGATACGCAGTATTTT
few	TRBV7-7	18	TRBD2	TRBJ2-2	CASSFRPSGGPNTGELFF	TGTGCTAGCAGCTTTAGGCCTAGCGGGGGGCCGAACACCGGGGAGCTGTTTTTT